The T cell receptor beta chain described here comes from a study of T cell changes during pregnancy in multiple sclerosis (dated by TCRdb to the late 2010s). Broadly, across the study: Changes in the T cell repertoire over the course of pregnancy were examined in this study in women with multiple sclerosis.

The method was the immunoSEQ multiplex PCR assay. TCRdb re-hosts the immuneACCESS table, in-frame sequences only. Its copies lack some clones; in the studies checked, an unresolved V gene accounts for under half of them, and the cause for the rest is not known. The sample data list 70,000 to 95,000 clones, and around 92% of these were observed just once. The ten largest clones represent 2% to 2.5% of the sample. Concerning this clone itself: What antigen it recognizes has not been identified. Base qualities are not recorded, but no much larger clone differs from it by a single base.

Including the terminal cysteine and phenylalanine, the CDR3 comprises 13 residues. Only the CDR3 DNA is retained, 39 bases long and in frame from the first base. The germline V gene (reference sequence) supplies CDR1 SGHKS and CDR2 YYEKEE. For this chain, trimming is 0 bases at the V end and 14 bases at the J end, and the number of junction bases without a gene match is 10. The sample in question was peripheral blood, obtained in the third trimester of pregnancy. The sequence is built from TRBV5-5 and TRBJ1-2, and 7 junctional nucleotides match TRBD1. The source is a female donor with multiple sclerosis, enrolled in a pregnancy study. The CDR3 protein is CASSLAIDRVTTF. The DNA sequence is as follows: TGTGCCAGCAGCTTGGCCATTGACAGGGTTACAACCTTC.